This TCR beta chain was identified during a study of control samples from healthy donors and cancer patients (dated by TCRdb to 2018 to 2020). As for this clone: Its antigen is currently not known. The record has no base qualities; no much larger clone is one base away.

Library preparation employed the immunoSEQ multiplex PCR assay. TCRdb took this table from immuneACCESS and kept in-frame rearrangements with V and J called. Such tables lack part of the clones; where checked against another copy, unresolved V genes explain under half of the gap, and the rest is unexplained. The sample data list around 150,000 clones, and 70% to 90% of these were observed just once. Clones ranked in the top ten supply around 12% of the sample. V sheds 5 bases and J sheds 12 bases, leaving 14 bases between their ends. CDR1 DFQATT and CDR2 SNEGSKA were looked up in the germline V gene (reference sequence). The CDR3 has 11 amino acids, counting the end cysteine and phenylalanine. The DNA shown is the 33-base CDR3, in frame from base 1.

The chain is encoded by TRBV20-1 joined to TRBJ2-1, with the D gene not clear enough to name. The specimen was blood. The TCR originated in a man aged 30 to 45 in good health. The DNA is as follows: TGCAGTGCTTGGTGGACCTGGGGGCAGTTCTTC. Its protein is CSAWWTWGQFF.